The 30 T cell receptor beta chains presented below share a single source sample, sequenced in a study of CD8+CD57+ T cells in acquired aplastic anemia. TCR beta VDJ combinations and CDR3 sequences were profiled from genomic DNA. TCRdb recomputed calls from the reads with MiXCR, one row per CDR3 protein. This sample carries roughly 160,000 distinct CDR3 sequences, about two thirds of them seen once, and the ten largest clones take about 50%. Patients selected for sequencing had displayed CD8+CD57+ cell expansion by flow cytometry. Sequenced input: sorted CD4+, CD8+, or CD8+CD57+ T cells (not recorded which) from PBMCs. These receptors all stem from a human donor with aplastic anemia.

This clonotype has only a few counts. J is TRBJ2-7 and V is TRBV12-3 or TRBV12-4, with 7 positions matching TRBD1. The CDR3 has 15 amino acids. V shed 10 bases and J 0 bases; nucleotides not matched to a gene: 12. The CDR3 DNA reads as TGTGCCATCAGCCACTCCGGGACAGACTCCTACGAGCAGTACTTC. Residues: CAISHSGTDSYEQYF.

The chain links TRBV10-3 to TRBJ2-5, with 7 bases aligning to TRBD1. Trimming at V came to 5 bases and at J to 5 bases, leaving 8 bases not matched to a gene. Germline CDR1 ENHRY, CDR2 SYGVKD. The CDR3 is 14 amino acids. CDR3 in amino acids: CAISPQGEAETQYF. CDR3 sequence (DNA): TGTGCCATCAGTCCCCAGGGGGAAGCGGAGACCCAGTACTTC.

In regard to this clonotype: This could be a read error, since a much larger clone is one nucleotide away. The V and J genes are TRBV4-1 and TRBJ1-4, with TRBD1 matching 7 bases. The CDR3 totals 15 residues. The germline V gene encodes CDR1 MGHRA and CDR2 YSYEKL. The CDR3 here is CDSSQDEGASEKLFF. DNA for the CDR3: TGCGACAGCAGCCAAGATGAGGGGGCAAGCGAAAAACTGTTTTTT.

V gene TRBV7-9 combines with J gene TRBJ2-2; TRBD2 matches 8 bases. Looked up from germline, CDR1 is SEHNR and CDR2 is FQNEAQ (reference sequence). The CDR3 has 14 residues. The J segment lost 2 bases and the V segment lost 11 bases, leaving 7 bases of the junction unmatched. Here the CDR3 reads CARGTRTNTGELFF. In DNA form, the CDR3 reads TGTGCCCGCGGGACTAGGACAAACACCGGGGAGCTGTTTTTT.

This clonotype was detected once. V and J are TRBV5-6 and TRBJ1-2, with D possibly being TRBD1 (6 bases). V lost 9 bases to trimming and J lost 2 bases, with 17 bases between them. Germline V lookup: CDR1 SGHDT, CDR2 YYEEEE. The CDR3 is made up of 14 amino acids. CDR3 DNA sequence: TGTGCCACCAGTGACTGGACAGTAAACTATGGCTACACCTTC. Translated, it gives CATSDWTVNYGYTF.

The CDR3 DNA reads as TGCAGTGCTAGATCTGGGGGGGACTACGAGCAGTACTTC. Translating gives CSARSGGDYEQYF. This rearrangement joins TRBV20-1 to TRBJ2-7, with 7 bases lining up with TRBD2. V lost 2 bases and J lost 3; bases outside the gene matches: 4. Germline CDR1 and CDR2: DFQATT and SNEGSKA (reference sequence). The CDR3 extends over 13 amino acids.

This clonotype was picked up a small number of times. The chain links TRBV9 to TRBJ2-5; 7 bases match TRBD1. The CDR3 spans 14 residues. The V segment lost 0 bases and the J segment 2 bases; nucleotides outside the gene matches: 1. Germline-derived CDR1 and CDR2 are SGDLS and YYNGEE. The CDR3 DNA follows: TGTGCCAGCAGCGTAGACAGGGGACAAGAGACCCAGTACTTC. Protein product: CASSVDRGQETQYF. Variable domain in full (rest from reference TRBV9 and TRBJ2-5): DSGVTQTPKHLITATGQRVTLRCSPRSGDLSVYWYQQSLDQGLQFLIQYYNGEERAKGNILERFSAQQFPDLHSELNLSSLELGDSALYFCASSVDRGQETQYFGPGTRLLVL.

The chain uses TRBV7-6 and TRBJ2-1; TRBD2 matches 8 bases. In germline, CDR1 is SGHVS, CDR2 FNYEAQ. The V segment lost 3 bases and the J segment 9 bases; nucleotides outside the gene matches: 1. There are 12 residues in the CDR3. CDR3 DNA sequence: TGTGCCAGCAGCTTCAGCGGGGGTGAGCAGTTCTTC. Its protein is CASSFSGGEQFF. Variable domain in full (rest from reference TRBV7-6 and TRBJ2-1): GAGVSQSPRYKVTKRGQDVALRCDPISGHVSLYWYRQALGQGPEFLTYFNYEAQQDKSGLPNDRFSAERPEGSISTLTIQRTEQRDSAMYRCASSFSGGEQFFGPGTRLTVL.

The rearrangement links TRBV15 to TRBJ2-5; D gene unclear. Germline V gene lookup returns CDR1 LNHNV and CDR2 YYDKDF (reference sequence). The CDR3 extends over 13 amino acids. With 2 bases removed from V and 0 bases from J, the gap between germline ends came to 4 bases. DNA of the CDR3: TGTGCCACCAGCAGACCCGACCAAGAGACCCAGTACTTC. Amino acid sequence: CATSRPDQETQYF.

This clonotype was counted only a few times. The V call is TRBV15, the J call TRBJ1-2; D may be TRBD1 (6 bases). The germline CDR1 and CDR2 sequences are LNHNV and YYDKDF (reference sequence). The CDR3 length is 15 residues. Trimming cost V 0 bases and J 5 bases, with 13 bases left between them. In DNA form, the CDR3 reads TGTGCCACCAGCAGAGATAGAGGGGGGGGTTATGGCTACACCTTC. Residues: CATSRDRGGGYGYTF.

About this clonotype itself: A much larger clone sits a single nucleotide away, making a read error possible. A read error is likely, as this CDR3 ends without the conserved phenylalanine or tryptophan. The chain carries TRBV20-1 and TRBJ2-2; 14 bases map to TRBD2. The V gene's germline CDR1 is DFQATT and CDR2 SNEGSKA (reference sequence). V dropped 0 bases and J dropped 1; count of bases not matched to a gene: 7. The CDR3 runs 19 residues. This chain's CDR3 is CSAREWRTSGGWNTGELFL. CDR3 nucleotides: TGCAGTGCTAGAGAGTGGAGGACTAGCGGGGGGTGGAACACCGGGGAGCTGTTTCTT.

This clonotype was counted once. The chain joins TRBV7-9 to TRBJ2-7, with 7 positions matching TRBD2. V was clipped by 1 base and J by 2 bases; unmatched bases: 8. The V gene's germline CDR1 is SEHNR and CDR2 FQNEAQ (reference sequence). This CDR3 contains 16 residues. The CDR3 coding sequence is TGTGCCAGCAGCTTAGTTGGGAGCGGGACGACCTACGAGCAGTACTTC. It yields the protein CASSLVGSGTTYEQYF.

The chain joins TRBV20-1 to TRBJ2-1; possible D gene TRBD2, 5 bases. The CDR3 runs to 13 residues. The germline V and J ends were trimmed by 6 bases and 5 bases, with 14 bases remaining between them. CDR1 and CDR2 from the germline V gene are DFQATT and SNEGSKA (reference sequence). CDR3 sequence (DNA): TGCAGTGCCTATGTGAGGGAACACAATGAGCAGTTCTTC. It encodes CSAYVREHNEQFF.

The V call is TRBV7-9, the J call TRBJ2-5, with D possibly being TRBD1 (6 bases). The V end was cut by 6 bases, the J end by 5 bases, with 16 bases between. Germline CDR1 SEHNR, CDR2 FQNEAQ (reference sequence). The length of the CDR3 is 14 residues. This CDR3 is CASSPPGASETQYF. DNA of the CDR3: TGTGCCAGCAGTCCTCCAGGGGCTTCGGAGACCCAGTACTTC. The full variable domain, with the rest looked up from reference TRBV7-9 and TRBJ2-5, is DTGVSQNPRHKITKRGQNVTFRCDPISEHNRLYWYRQTLGQGPEFLTYFQNEAQLEKSRLLSDRFSAERPKGSFSTLEIQRTEQGDSAMYLCASSPPGASETQYFGPGTRLLVL.

The chain employs TRBV11-2 and TRBJ2-7; either TRBD1 or TRBD2 may fit D (5 bases each). Germline V gene sequence: CDR1 SGHAT, CDR2 FQNNGV. Trimming stripped 3 bases from V and 3 bases from J, with 12 bases between. This CDR3 has 14 residues. DNA for the CDR3: TGTGCCAGCAGCTTCCGGGACGGCTTCTACGAGCAGTACTTC. Translation gives CASSFRDGFYEQYF.

The chain carries TRBV20-1 and TRBJ2-5; D not resolved. Germline values: CDR1 DFQATT, CDR2 SNEGSKA (reference sequence). The CDR3 runs 12 residues. Trimming removed 4 bases from V and 0 bases from J, with 6 bases in between. CDR3 amino acids: CSAIPDQETQYF. The CDR3 bases are TGCAGTGCTATACCAGACCAAGAGACCCAGTACTTC.

The sample holds many counts of this clonotype. The V gene is TRBV5-6, the J gene TRBJ2-1; D not certain. Trimming left V 0 bases short and J 0 bases short, with 19 bases between. In germline, CDR1 is SGHDT, CDR2 YYEEEE. The CDR3 length is 19 residues. The CDR3: CASSLEVGQTHSSYNEQFF. The CDR3 nucleotides are TGTGCCAGCAGCTTGGAGGTTGGGCAGACCCATAGCTCCTACAATGAGCAGTTCTTC.

The CDR3 is CASGENLGDEQYF. The CDR3 nucleotides are TGTGCCAGCGGCGAGAACCTTGGCGACGAGCAGTACTTC. The genes are TRBV7-6 and TRBJ2-7, with D hard to call. The germline V gene has CDR1 SGHVS and CDR2 FNYEAQ. This CDR3 region has 13 residues. V was cut by 8 bases and J by 5 bases, with 16 bases left in between.

The chain employs TRBV7-8 and TRBJ2-2; a weak D match, TRBD1 (5 bases). Germline V gene lookup returns CDR1 SGHVS and CDR2 FQNEAQ. This CDR3 comprises 16 residues. V lost 3 bases to trimming and J lost 2 bases, with 13 bases between them. Here the CDR3 DNA reads TGTGCCAGCAGCTTTTCAGGGTTCGTTAACACCGGGGAGCTGTTTTTT. Its translation: CASSFSGFVNTGELFF.

The chain couples TRBV25-1 to TRBJ1-2, with a weak D call TRBD1 (6 bases). The length of the CDR3 is 16 residues. Looked up from germline, CDR1 is MGHDK and CDR2 is SYGVNS. V was pared by 1 base and J by 0 bases, with 12 bases between. The CDR3 region is CASSESWTVANYGYTF. CDR3 DNA: TGTGCCAGCAGTGAATCCTGGACAGTGGCTAACTATGGCTACACCTTC.

About this clonotype: In this CDR3 the conserved last residue, phenylalanine or tryptophan, is missing, so a read error is likely. This chain links TRBV7-8 with TRBJ2-2; D is possibly TRBD1 (5 bases). V was cut by 5 bases and J by 0 bases, with 10 bases left in between. The germline CDR1 and CDR2 sequences are SGHVS and FQNEAQ. The length of the CDR3 is 15 residues. CDR3 DNA: TGTGCCAGCAGCACAGGACATCCGAACACCGGGGAGCTGTTTTCT. Translating it yields CASSTGHPNTGELFS.

This clonotype was picked up one time. The chain uses TRBV10-3 and TRBJ1-1, with 10 nucleotides matching TRBD1. The CDR3 is 14 residues long. CDR1 is ENHRY, CDR2 SYGVKD, per germline. Trimming cost V 4 bases and J 3 bases; bases outside gene matches: 2. The CDR3 DNA reads as TGTGCCATCAGTGTGGGGACAGGGGACACTGAAGCTTTCTTT. Translating it yields CAISVGTGDTEAFF.

The chain couples TRBV29-1 to TRBJ2-1; D gene unclear. With 4 bases removed from V and 4 bases from J, the gap between germline ends came to 14 bases. From germline, CDR1 is SQVTM and CDR2 ANQGSEA. The CDR3 is made up of 14 amino acids. CDR3 bases: TGCAGCGTTGCCCTGGTGCAGACATACAATGAGCAGTTCTTC. This gives the protein CSVALVQTYNEQFF.

The rearrangement links TRBV20-1 to TRBJ2-3; TRBD2 aligns across 9 bases. Germline CDR1 and CDR2: DFQATT and SNEGSKA (reference sequence). The J segment lost 4 bases and the V segment lost 6 bases, leaving 2 bases of the junction unmatched. The CDR3 totals 12 residues. Here the CDR3 reads CSAGLASDTQYF. Here the CDR3 DNA reads TGCAGTGCGGGACTAGCTTCAGATACGCAGTATTTT.

The rearrangement joins TRBV25-1 to TRBJ2-5, with 8 positions matching TRBD2. CDR1 MGHDK and CDR2 SYGVNS come from the germline V gene. V shed 5 bases and J 5 bases; nucleotides not matched to a gene: 10. The CDR3 is 15 amino acids. The CDR3 spells CASSLGAGGYETQYF. In DNA form, the CDR3 reads TGTGCCAGCAGTCTTGGGGCGGGGGGTTATGAGACCCAGTACTTC. Looking up the rest from reference TRBV25-1 and TRBJ2-5 gives the full variable domain: EADIYQTPRYLVIGTGKKITLECSQTMGHDKMYWYQQDPGMELHLIHYSYGVNSTEKGDLSSESTVSRIRTEHFPLTLESARPSHTSQYLCASSLGAGGYETQYFGPGTRLLVL.

V usage is TRBV6-6 and J usage is TRBJ1-6; D perhaps matches TRBD1 (5 bases). Germline CDR1 MNHNY, CDR2 SVGAGI (reference sequence). With 2 bases removed from V and 5 bases from J, the gap between germline ends came to 19 bases. The CDR3 covers 18 residues. Here the CDR3 DNA reads TGTGCCAGCAGTTACACTTATCCTCCGGGACGGAATAATTCACCCCTCCACTTT. This translates into CASSYTYPPGRNNSPLHF.

With regard to this clonotype: The germline gene is not matched at one end of the junction; a read error may be the cause. The genes are TRBV2 and TRBJ1-5; 7 nucleotides match TRBD1. The CDR3 extends over 15 amino acids. Germline CDR1 is SNHLY and CDR2 is FYNNEI. The CDR3 DNA reads TGTGCCAGCAGCACTGACAGGGAGGCGAATCAGCCCCGGCATTTT. Encoded protein: CASSTDREANQPRHF.

The chain is built from TRBV5-1 and TRBJ2-7, with 9 bases aligning to TRBD2. CDR3 length equals 14 residues. CDR1 is SGHRS and CDR2 is YFSETQ in the germline V gene. The junction had 8 bases not matched to a gene; V was cut back by 7 bases and J by 3 bases. The CDR3 region is CASGPSTSGYEQYF. The CDR3 nucleotides read TGCGCCAGCGGCCCCTCGACTAGCGGCTACGAGCAGTACTTC.

In this sample, this clonotype turned up a few times. This chain joins TRBV14 and TRBJ2-5, with a tentative D call TRBD2 (6 bases). The CDR3 length is 13 residues. Trimming cost V 5 bases and J 5 bases, with 12 bases left between them. CDR1 and CDR2 (germline): SGHDN, FVKESK. The CDR3 here is CASSYAGFETQYF. The DNA for the CDR3 is TGTGCCAGCAGCTATGCGGGGTTTGAGACCCAGTACTTC.

The chain carries TRBV20-1 and TRBJ2-5, with TRBD2 matching 7 bases. V lost 3 bases to trimming and J lost 1 base; unmatched junction nucleotides: 11. Germline V gene sequence: CDR1 DFQATT, CDR2 SNEGSKA (reference sequence). The CDR3 runs 16 residues. CDR3 residues: CSASDAGGGLQETQYF. Written as DNA, the CDR3 is TGCAGTGCTAGCGATGCCGGCGGGGGACTCCAAGAGACCCAGTACTTC.